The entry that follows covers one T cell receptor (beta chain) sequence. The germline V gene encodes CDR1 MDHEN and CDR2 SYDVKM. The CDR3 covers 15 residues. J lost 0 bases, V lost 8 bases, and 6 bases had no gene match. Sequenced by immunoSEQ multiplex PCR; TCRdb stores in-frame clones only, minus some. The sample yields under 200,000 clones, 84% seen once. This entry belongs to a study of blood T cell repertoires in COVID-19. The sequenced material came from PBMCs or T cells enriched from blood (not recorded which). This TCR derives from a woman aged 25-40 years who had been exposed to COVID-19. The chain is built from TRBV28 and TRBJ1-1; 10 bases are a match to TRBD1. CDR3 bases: TGTGCCAGCTCGGGACAGGGGTTTTTGAACACTGAAGCTTTCTTT. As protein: CASSGQGFLNTEAFF.